This T cell receptor (beta chain) was obtained from a study of CD8+ T cells in alopecia areata. Study observations and caveats: Affected lesional scalp, above all in alopecia totalis/universalis, was more clonal than normal scalp. Resident alphabeta T cells of normal skin are also sequenced in scalp samples.

As for treatment: oral pan-JAK inhibitor, 5-10 mg twice daily. As to this clone: Its antigen is still unknown.

V shed 5 bases and J shed 12 bases, with 13 bases lying between them. Germline V gene lookup returns CDR1 MNHEY and CDR2 SMNVEV (reference sequence). This CDR3 is 11 amino acids long. The sequencing template was cDNA reverse transcribed from extracted RNA. Method: immunoSEQ multiplex PCR; TCRdb's copy keeps in-frame clones and lacks some. The table records approximately 300,000 clones, roughly 64% of them present only once. This TCR was sampled from a human donor with alopecia areata. This specimen consisted of CD4+ T cells sorted from blood, obtained at week 24, from a patient treated with tofacitinib. This chain links TRBV27 with TRBJ2-5; D remains unclear. The CDR3 nucleotides are TGTGCCAGCAGTCCTATACCCCTAAAGTACTTC. It is translated as CASSPIPLKYF.